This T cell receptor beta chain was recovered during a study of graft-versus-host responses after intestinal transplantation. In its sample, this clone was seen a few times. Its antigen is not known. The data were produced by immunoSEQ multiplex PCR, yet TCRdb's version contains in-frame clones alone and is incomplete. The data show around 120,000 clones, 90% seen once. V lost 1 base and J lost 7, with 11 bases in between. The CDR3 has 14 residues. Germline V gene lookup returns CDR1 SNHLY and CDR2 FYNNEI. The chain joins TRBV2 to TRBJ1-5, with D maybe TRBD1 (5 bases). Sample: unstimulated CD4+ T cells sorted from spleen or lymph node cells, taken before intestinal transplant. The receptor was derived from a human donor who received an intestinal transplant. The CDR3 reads CASSEVRGWQPQHF. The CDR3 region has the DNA TGTGCCAGCAGTGAAGTTAGGGGCTGGCAGCCCCAGCATTTT.